This T cell receptor (beta chain) was sequenced for a study of human T cells and chemical hapten exposure. Study-level information: Weekly scalp doses of diphenylcyclopropenone were given to patients during the roughly 23-week study.

Time point specified: patch test 1, 2 weeks after DPC sensitization. Treatment denoted: therapeutic diphenylcyclopropenone sensitization with weekly scalp DPC. This CDR3 region has 15 residues. Germline V gene lookup returns CDR1 MNHEY and CDR2 SVGAGI. Trimming left V 4 bases short and J 7 bases short, with 19 bases between. A few counts support this clonotype. Unique molecular identifiers were attached to individual cDNA molecules within the library. Authors' analysis steps: Samples held a median of around 92,000 TCRs, range about 23,224–700,000. TCRdb reprocessed the RACE reads via MiXCR and lists one record per CDR3 protein. Clone size and V and J calls follow TCRdb, not the original study. The profile shows around 300,000 distinct CDR3 sequences, about 7% of them singletons.

The source of this sequence is a woman younger than 30 with alopecia areata. Some clones in this sample may be carry-over from other donors' samples. The sample in question was whole blood, obtained in connection with sensitization to the hapten diphenylcyclopropenone (DPC). This rearrangement joins TRBV6-5 to TRBJ1-2; D perhaps matches TRBD1 (6 bases). CDR3 sequence: CASSSLLDSHGGYTF. For the CDR3, the DNA is TGTGCCAGCAGTTCCCTATTGGACAGTCACGGTGGCTACACCTTC.